This is a list of T cell receptor beta chains from one sample in a study of blood T cell repertoires in COVID-19. Some clones are missing from TCRdb's copy, which holds only in-frame ones; the method was immunoSEQ multiplex PCR. This sample yields tens of thousands of clones, of which around 90% are seen a single time; under 20% belongs to the top ten. Sequencing was performed on peripheral blood. The receptors here all came from a human donor in a cohort sampled during active COVID-19. CDR3s include the opening cysteine and the closing phenylalanine or tryptophan. A D gene is named only where the DNA matches it firmly. Some rows have no size entry. The others give once, few or many, or a class for an expanded clone.

>-|TRBV6-5|TRBJ1-2|once
TGTGCCAGCAGTTATGCTGGACTTCCCGTCACTGGCTACACCTTC
CASSYAGLPVTGYTF
>-|TRBV25-1|TRBJ1-1|few
TGTGCCAGCAGTGATCCATCTGTTTCAGGGAAGAATGAAGCTTTCTTT
CASSDPSVSGKNEAFF
>TRBD2|TRBV9|TRBJ2-5|-
TGTGCCAGCAGCGTACCCAGGTCCGGGGGGATCCAAGAGACCCAGTACTTC
CASSVPRSGGIQETQYF
>TRBD1|TRBV6-1|TRBJ2-4|-
TGTGCCAGCAGTGGGTACAGGGGACCCCCCAAAAACATTCAGTACTTC
CASSGYRGPPKNIQYF
>TRBD2|TRBV7-3|TRBJ2-5|-
TGTGCCAGCAGCTGGGGGGGGACGGAGACCCAGTACTTC
CASSWGGTETQYF
>TRBD1|TRBV29-1|TRBJ2-5|-
TGCAGCGTCCGCCCGGGACAGTCTCAAGAGACCCAGTACTTC
CSVRPGQSQETQYF
>TRBD1|TRBV19|TRBJ1-2|-
TGTGCCAGTAAGAGGGACAGGGGGAACTATGGCTACACCTTC
CASKRDRGNYGYTF
>-|TRBV5-1|TRBJ2-7|-
TGCGCCAGCAGCTTGTTTCCAGGGTACGAGCAGTACTTC
CASSLFPGYEQYF
>-|TRBV3-1/TRBV3-2|TRBJ1-1|-
TGTGCCAGCAGCCAAGTTTCGGGGGACACTGAAGCTTTCTTT
CASSQVSGDTEAFF
>TRBD1|TRBV11-3|TRBJ2-7|-
TGTGCCAGCAGCTTGTCCGGGACAGACTACGAGCAGTACTTC
CASSLSGTDYEQYF
>-|TRBV11-2|TRBJ1-4|-
TGTGCCAGCAGCTTAGCAGGGTTGGACAAACTGTTTTTT
CASSLAGLDKLFF
>-|TRBV20-1|TRBJ2-7|-
TGCAGTGCTTCACGGGTTTACGAGCAGTACTTC
CSASRVYEQYF
>TRBD2|TRBV11-2|TRBJ2-3|once
TGTGCCAGCAGCCCTGGCTTGCTAGCGGGCACAGATACGCAGTATTTT
CASSPGLLAGTDTQYF
>-|TRBV4-1|TRBJ1-6|-
TGCGCCAGCAGCCAAGATCAGGCCGTGCAATCCTATAATTCACCCCTCCACTTT
CASSQDQAVQSYNSPLHF
>-|TRBV7-2|TRBJ1-5|once
TGTGCCAGCAGCTTAGTCGCTTCACAGGGCCAGCCCCAGCATTTT
CASSLVASQGQPQHF
>-|TRBV5-4|TRBJ2-3|once
TGTGCCAGCAGCCCCATCTCGGTCACAGATACGCAGTATTTT
CASSPISVTDTQYF
>TRBD1|TRBV5-4|TRBJ1-1|-
TGTGCCAGCACCACAGGGGGTTATACTGAAGCTTTCTTT
CASTTGGYTEAFF
>TRBD1|TRBV6-5|TRBJ2-7|-
TGTGCCAGCAGTAGGACAGGGCTTACCTACGAGCAGTACTTC
CASSRTGLTYEQYF
>-|TRBV6-5|TRBJ2-2|few
TGTGCCAGCAGTTACGACTCCGGGACCGGGGAGCTGTTTTTT
CASSYDSGTGELFF
>-|TRBV5-1|TRBJ2-7|few
TGCGCCAGCAGCACCGAGGTAGGTTTTTTGAGCGAGCAGTACTTC
CASSTEVGFLSEQYF
>-|TRBV27|TRBJ2-2|-
TGTGCCAGCAGTAGTGGGCGATTCACCGGGGAGCTGTTTTTT
CASSSGRFTGELFF
>TRBD1|TRBV19|TRBJ2-2|-
TGTGCCAGTAGTCTTTGGGACAGGAACACCGGGGAGCTGTTTTTT
CASSLWDRNTGELFF
>-|TRBV29-1|TRBJ1-2|-
TGCAGCGTTGATCGGGGCTATGGCTACACCTTC
CSVDRGYGYTF
>-|TRBV11-3|TRBJ2-4|-
TGTGCCAGCACCAAACAGGGACAAAACATTCAGTACTTC
CASTKQGQNIQYF